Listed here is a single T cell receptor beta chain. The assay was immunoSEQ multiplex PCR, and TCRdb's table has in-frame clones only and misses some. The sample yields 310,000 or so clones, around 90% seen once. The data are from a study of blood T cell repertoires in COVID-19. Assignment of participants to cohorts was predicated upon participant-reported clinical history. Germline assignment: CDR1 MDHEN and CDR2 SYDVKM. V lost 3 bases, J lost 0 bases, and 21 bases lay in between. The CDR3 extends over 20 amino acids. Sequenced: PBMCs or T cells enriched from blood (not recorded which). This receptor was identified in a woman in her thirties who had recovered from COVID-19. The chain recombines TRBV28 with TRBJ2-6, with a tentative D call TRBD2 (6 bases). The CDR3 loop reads CASSFAAGRAANSGANVLTF. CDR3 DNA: TGTGCCAGCAGTTTTGCCGCGGGACGCGCAGCCAACTCTGGGGCCAACGTCCTGACTTTC.